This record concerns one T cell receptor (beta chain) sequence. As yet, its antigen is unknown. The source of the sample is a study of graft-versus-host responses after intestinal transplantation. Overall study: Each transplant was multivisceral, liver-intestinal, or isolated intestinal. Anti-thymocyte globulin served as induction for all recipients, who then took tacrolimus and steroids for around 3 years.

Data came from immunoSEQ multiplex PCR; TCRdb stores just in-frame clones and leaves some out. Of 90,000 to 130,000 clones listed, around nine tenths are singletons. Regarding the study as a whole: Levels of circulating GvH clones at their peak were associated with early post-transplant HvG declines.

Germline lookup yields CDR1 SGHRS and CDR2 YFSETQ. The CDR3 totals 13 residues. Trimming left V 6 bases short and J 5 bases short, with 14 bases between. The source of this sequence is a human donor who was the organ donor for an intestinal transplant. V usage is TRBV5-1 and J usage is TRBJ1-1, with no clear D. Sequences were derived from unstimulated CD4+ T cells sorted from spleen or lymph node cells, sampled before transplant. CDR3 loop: CASTYRTGTEAFF. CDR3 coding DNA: TGCGCCAGCACCTATCGGACGGGGACTGAAGCTTTCTTT.